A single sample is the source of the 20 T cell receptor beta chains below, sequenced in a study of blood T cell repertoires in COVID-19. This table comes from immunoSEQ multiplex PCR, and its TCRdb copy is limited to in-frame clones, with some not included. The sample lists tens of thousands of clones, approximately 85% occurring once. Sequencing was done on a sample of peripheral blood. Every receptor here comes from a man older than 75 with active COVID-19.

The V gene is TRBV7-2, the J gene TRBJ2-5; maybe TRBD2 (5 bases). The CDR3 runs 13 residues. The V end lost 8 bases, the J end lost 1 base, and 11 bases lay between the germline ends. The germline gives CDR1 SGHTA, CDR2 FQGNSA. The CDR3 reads CASGIASQETQYF. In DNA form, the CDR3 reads TGTGCCAGCGGCATAGCGAGCCAAGAGACCCAGTACTTC.

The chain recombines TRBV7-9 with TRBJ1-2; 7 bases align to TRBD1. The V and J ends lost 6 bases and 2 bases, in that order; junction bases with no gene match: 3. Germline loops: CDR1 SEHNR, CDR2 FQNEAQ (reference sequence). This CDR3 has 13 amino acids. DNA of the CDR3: TGTGCCAGCAGACCGACAGGGAACTATGGCTACACCTTC. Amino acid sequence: CASRPTGNYGYTF. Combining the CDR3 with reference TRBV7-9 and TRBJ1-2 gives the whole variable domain DTGVSQNPRHKITKRGQNVTFRCDPISEHNRLYWYRQTLGQGPEFLTYFQNEAQLEKSRLLSDRFSAERPKGSFSTLEIQRTEQGDSAMYLCASRPTGNYGYTFGSGTRLTVV.

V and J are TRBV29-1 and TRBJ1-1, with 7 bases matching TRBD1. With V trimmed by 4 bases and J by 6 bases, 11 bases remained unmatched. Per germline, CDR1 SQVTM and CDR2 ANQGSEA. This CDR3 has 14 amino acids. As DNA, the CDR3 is TGCAGCGTTGTAGGGGACAGCACGGGGTCTGAAGCTTTCTTT. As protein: CSVVGDSTGSEAFF.

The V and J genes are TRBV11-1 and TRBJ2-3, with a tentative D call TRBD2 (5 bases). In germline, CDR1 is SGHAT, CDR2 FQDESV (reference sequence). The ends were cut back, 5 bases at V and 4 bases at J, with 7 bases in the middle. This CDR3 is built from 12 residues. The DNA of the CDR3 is TGTGCCAGCAGCATGGAGGCAGATACGCAGTATTTT. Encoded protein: CASSMEADTQYF.

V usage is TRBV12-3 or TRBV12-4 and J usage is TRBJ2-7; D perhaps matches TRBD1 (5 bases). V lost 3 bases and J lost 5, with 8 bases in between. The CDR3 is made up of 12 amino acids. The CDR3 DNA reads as TGTGCCAGCAGTTTTAGGGGTAACGAGCAGTACTTC. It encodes CASSFRGNEQYF.

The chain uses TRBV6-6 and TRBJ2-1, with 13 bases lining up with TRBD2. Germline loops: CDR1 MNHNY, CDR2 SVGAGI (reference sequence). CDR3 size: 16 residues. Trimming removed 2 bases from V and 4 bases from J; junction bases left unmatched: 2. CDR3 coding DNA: TGTGCCAGCAGTTACAGGACTAGCGGGGGTTACAATGAGCAGTTCTTC. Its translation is CASSYRTSGGYNEQFF.

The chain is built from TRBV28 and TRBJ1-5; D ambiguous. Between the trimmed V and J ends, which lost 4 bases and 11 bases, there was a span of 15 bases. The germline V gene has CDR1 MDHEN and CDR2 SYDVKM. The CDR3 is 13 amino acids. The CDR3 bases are TGTGCCAGCAGTTCTCCCGCCCTGAGGACCCAGCATTTT. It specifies CASSSPALRTQHF.

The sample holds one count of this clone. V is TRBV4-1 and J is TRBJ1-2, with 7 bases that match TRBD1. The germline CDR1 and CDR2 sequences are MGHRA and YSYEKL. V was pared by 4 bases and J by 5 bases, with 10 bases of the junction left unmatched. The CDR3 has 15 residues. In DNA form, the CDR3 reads TGCGCCAGCAGCCTCACAGGGGCCAGAAATTATGGCTACACCTTC. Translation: CASSLTGARNYGYTF.

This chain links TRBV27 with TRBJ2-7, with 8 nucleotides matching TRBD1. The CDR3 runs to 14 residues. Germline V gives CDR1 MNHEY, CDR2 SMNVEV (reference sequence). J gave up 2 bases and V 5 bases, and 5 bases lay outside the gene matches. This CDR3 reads CASSPWDRTYEQYF. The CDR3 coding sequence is TGTGCCAGCAGTCCCTGGGACAGGACCTACGAGCAGTACTTC.

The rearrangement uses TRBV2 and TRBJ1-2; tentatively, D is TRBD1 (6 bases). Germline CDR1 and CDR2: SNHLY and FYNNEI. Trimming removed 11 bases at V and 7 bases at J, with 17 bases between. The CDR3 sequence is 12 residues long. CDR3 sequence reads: CADARGAGGYTF. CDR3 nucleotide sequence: TGTGCCGACGCCAGGGGCGCGGGTGGCTACACCTTC.

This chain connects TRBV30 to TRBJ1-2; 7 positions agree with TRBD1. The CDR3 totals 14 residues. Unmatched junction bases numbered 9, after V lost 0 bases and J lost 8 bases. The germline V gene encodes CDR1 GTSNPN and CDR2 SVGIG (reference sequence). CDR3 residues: CAWSVQGSGSGYTF. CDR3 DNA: TGTGCCTGGAGTGTACAGGGGTCCGGGAGCGGCTACACCTTC.

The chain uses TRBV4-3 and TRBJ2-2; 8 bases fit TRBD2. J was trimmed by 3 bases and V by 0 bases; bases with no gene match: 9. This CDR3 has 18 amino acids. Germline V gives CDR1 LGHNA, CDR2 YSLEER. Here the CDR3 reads CASSQELDSGDYTGELFF. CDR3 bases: TGCGCCAGCAGCCAAGAGTTGGATAGCGGGGACTACACCGGGGAGCTGTTTTTT.

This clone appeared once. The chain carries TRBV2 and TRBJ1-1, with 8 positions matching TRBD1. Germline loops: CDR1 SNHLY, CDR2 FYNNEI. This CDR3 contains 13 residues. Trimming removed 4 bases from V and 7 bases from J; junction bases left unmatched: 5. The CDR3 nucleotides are TGTGCCAGCAGTGTAGGGACAGGTGTTGAAGCTTTCTTT. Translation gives CASSVGTGVEAFF.

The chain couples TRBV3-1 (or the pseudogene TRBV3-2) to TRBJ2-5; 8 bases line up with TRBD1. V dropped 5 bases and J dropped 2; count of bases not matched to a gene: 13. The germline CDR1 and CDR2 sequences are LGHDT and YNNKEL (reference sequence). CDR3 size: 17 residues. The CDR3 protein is CASSSRWGTGQQETQYF. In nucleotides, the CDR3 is TGTGCCAGCAGCTCCCGGTGGGGGACAGGACAACAAGAGACCCAGTACTTC.

CDR3 coding DNA: TGTGCCATCAGTGAGGTCGGAGGGGGCTTAAATCAGCCCCAGCATTTT. It codes for CAISEVGGGLNQPQHF. The chain uses TRBV10-3 and TRBJ1-5; TRBD1 aligns across 7 bases. The CDR3 spans 16 residues. The junction had 8 bases not matched to a gene; V was cut back by 2 bases and J by 4 bases. Per germline, CDR1 ENHRY and CDR2 SYGVKD.

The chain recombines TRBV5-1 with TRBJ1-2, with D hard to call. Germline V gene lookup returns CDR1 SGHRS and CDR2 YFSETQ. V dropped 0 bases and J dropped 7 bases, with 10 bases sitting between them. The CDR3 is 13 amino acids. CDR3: CASSLGARPGYTF. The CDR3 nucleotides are TGCGCCAGCAGCTTGGGGGCCAGGCCTGGCTACACCTTC. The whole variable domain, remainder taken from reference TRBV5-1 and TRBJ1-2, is KAGVTQTPRYLIKTRGQQVTLSCSPISGHRSVSWYQQTPGQGLQFLFEYFSETQRNKGNFPGRFSGRQFSNSRSEMNVSTLELGDSALYLCASSLGARPGYTFGSGTRLTVV.

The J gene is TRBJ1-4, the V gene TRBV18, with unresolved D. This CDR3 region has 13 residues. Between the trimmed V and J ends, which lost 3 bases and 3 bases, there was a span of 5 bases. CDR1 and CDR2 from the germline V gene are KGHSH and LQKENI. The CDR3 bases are TGTGCCAGCTCACCCCTCGCTAATGAAAAACTGTTTTTT. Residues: CASSPLANEKLFF.

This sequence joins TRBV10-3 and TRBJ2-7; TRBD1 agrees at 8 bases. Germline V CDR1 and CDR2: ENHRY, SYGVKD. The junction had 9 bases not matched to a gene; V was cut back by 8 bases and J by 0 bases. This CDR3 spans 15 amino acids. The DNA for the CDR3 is TGTGCCATCGCCGGGACAGGATCGAGCTCCTACGAGCAGTACTTC. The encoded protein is CAIAGTGSSSYEQYF.

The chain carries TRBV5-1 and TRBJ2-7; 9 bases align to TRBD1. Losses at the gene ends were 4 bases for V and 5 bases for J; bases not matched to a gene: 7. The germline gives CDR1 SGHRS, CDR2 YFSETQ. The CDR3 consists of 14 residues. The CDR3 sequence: CASSPRQGGNEQYF. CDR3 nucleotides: TGCGCCAGCAGCCCCCGACAGGGGGGCAACGAGCAGTACTTC.

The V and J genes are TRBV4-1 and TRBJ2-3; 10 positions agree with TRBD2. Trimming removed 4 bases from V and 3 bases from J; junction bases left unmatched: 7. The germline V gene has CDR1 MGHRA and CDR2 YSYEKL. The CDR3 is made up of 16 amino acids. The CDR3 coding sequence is TGCGCCAGCAGCCCCTTAGCGGGGGGATTGACAGATACGCAGTATTTT. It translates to CASSPLAGGLTDTQYF.